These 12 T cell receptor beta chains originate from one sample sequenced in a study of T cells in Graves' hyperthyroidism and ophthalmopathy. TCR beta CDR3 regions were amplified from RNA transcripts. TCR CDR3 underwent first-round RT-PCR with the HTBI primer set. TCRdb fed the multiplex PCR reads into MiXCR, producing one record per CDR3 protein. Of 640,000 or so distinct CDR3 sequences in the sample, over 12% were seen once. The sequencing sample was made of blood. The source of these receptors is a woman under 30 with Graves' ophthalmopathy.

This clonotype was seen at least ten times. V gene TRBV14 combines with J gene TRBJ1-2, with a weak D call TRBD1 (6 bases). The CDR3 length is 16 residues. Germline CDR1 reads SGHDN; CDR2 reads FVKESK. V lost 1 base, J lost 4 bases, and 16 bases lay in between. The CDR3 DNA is TGTGCCAGCAGCCAAGGGTTTCCGGGGGCCGGCTATGGCTACACCTTC. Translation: CASSQGFPGAGYGYTF.

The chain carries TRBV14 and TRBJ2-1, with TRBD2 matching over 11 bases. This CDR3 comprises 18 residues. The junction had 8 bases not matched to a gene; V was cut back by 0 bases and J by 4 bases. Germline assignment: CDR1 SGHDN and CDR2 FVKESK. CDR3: CASSQEGPGLAVYNEQFF. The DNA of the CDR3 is TGTGCCAGCAGCCAAGAGGGCCCGGGACTAGCGGTGTACAATGAGCAGTTCTTC.

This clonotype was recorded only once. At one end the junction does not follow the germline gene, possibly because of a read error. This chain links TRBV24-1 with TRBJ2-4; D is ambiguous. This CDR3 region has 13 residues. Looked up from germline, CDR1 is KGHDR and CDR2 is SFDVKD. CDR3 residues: CAASEAAKNIQYF. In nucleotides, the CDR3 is TGTGCCGCCAGTGAAGCAGCCAAAAACATTCAGTACTTC.

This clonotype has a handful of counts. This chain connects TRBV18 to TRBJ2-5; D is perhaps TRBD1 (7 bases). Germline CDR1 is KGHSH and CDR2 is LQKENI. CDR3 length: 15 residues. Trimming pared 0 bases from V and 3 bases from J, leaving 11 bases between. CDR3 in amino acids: CASSPPGGGEETQYF. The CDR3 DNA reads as TGTGCCAGCTCACCACCCGGAGGGGGCGAAGAGACCCAGTACTTC.

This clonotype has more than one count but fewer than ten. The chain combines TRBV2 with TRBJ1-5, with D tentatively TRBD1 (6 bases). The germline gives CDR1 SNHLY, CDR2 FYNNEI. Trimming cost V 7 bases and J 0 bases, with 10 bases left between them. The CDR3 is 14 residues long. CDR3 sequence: CASNGGYSNQPQHF. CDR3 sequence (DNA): TGTGCCAGCAATGGGGGCTATAGCAATCAGCCCCAGCATTTT.

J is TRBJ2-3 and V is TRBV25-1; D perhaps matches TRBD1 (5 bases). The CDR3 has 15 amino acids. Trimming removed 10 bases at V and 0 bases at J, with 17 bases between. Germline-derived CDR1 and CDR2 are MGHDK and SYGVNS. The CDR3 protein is CATGISRPSTDTQYF. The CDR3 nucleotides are TGTGCCACAGGGATCTCACGGCCCAGCACAGATACGCAGTATTTT.

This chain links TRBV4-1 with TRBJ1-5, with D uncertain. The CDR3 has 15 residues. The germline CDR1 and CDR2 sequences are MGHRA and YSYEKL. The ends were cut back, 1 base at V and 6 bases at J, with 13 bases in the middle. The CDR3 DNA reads TGCGCCAGCAGCCAAGTTGGAGGTTCTGGTCAGCCCCAGCATTTT. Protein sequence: CASSQVGGSGQPQHF.

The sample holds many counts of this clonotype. DNA for the CDR3: TGTGCCAGCAGCTCGATACAGGGCGTCCTTTGGGGCACTGAAGCTTTCTTT. Protein sequence: CASSSIQGVLWGTEAFF. J is TRBJ1-1 and V is TRBV5-6, with TRBD1 as a possible D gene (6 bases). In germline, CDR1 is SGHDT, CDR2 YYEEEE. The CDR3 runs to 17 residues. V was clipped by 3 bases and J by 4 bases, with 22 bases between them.

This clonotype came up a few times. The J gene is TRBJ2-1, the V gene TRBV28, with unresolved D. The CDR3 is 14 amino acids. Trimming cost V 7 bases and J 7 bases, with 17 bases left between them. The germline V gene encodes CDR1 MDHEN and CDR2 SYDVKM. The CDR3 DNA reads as TGTGCCAGCACCCCCCCCTCCCATGGTAATGAGCAGTTCTTC. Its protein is CASTPPSHGNEQFF.

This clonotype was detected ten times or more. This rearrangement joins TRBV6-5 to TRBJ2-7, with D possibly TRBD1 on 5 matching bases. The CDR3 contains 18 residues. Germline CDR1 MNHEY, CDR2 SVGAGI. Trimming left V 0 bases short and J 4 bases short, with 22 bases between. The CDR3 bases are TGTGCCAGCAGTTACTCGACCCGGAATACAGGAGCGTTATACGAGCAGTACTTC. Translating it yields CASSYSTRNTGALYEQYF.

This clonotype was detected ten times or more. The CDR3 sequence is CASSGQSSTDTQYF. The CDR3 DNA reads as TGTGCCAGTAGTGGTCAGTCTAGCACAGATACGCAGTATTTT. V is TRBV19 and J is TRBJ2-3; D is undetermined. Germline CDR1 LNHDA, CDR2 SQIVND (reference sequence). The CDR3 covers 14 residues. Trimming cost V 5 bases and J 0 bases, with 9 bases left between them.

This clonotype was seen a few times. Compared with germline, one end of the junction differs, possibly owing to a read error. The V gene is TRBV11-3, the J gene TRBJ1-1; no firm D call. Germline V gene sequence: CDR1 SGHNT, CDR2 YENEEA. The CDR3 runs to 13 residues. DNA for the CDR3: TGTGCCAGCACCTTAACGAGGAACACTGAAGCTTTCTTT. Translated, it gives CASTLTRNTEAFF.